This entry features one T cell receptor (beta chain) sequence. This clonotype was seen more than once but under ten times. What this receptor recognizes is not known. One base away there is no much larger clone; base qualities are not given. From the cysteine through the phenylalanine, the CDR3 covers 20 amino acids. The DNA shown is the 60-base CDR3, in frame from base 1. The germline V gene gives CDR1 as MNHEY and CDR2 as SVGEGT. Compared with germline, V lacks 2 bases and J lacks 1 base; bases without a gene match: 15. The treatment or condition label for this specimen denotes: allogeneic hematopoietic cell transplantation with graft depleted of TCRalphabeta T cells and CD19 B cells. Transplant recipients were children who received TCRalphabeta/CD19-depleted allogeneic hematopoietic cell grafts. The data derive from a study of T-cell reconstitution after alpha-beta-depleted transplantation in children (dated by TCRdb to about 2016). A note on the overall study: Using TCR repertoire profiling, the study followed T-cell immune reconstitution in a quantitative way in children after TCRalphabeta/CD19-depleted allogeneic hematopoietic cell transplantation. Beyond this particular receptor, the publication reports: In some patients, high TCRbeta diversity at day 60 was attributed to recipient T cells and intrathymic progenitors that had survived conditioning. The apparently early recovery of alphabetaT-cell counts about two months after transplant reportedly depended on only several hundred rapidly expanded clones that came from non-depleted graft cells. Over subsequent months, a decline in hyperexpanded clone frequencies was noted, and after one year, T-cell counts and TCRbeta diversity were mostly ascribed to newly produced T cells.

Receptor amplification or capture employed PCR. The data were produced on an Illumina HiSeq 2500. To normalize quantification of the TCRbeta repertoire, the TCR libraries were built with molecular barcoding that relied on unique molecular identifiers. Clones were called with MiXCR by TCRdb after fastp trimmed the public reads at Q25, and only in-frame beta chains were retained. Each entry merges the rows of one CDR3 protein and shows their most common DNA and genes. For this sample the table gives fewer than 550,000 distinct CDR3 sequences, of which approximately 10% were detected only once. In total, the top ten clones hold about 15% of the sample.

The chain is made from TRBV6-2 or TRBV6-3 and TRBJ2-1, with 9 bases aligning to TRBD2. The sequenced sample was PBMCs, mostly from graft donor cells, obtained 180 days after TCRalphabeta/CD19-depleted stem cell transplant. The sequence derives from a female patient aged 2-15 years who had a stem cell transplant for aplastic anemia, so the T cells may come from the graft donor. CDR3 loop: CASSYRFILAGVSSYNEQFF. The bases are TGTGCCAGCAGTTACCGTTTTATCTTAGCGGGAGTTAGTTCCTACAATGAGCAGTTCTTC.